The next 28 T cell receptor beta chains were all read from a single sample in a study of Graves' ophthalmopathy and Graves' hyperthyroidism. Researchers took RNA transcripts and amplified TCR beta CDR3 regions from them. RT-PCR was first run with HTBI primers, then multiplex PCR in a second round. A single record per CDR3 protein comes from TCRdb applying MiXCR to the multiplex PCR reads. The sample holds roughly 600,000 distinct CDR3 sequences; about 35% are singletons and the top ten take about 4.2%. Source material: peripheral blood or thyroid tissue (not recorded which). Receptors were obtained from an adult man with Graves' hyperthyroidism.

In its sample, this clonotype was seen once. Since no conserved phenylalanine or tryptophan closes the CDR3, a read error is the likely cause. This chain uses TRBV2 with TRBJ2-5; D call uncertain. V gave up 3 bases and J gave up 5 bases, with 10 bases separating them. The CDR3 is made up of 13 amino acids. In germline, CDR1 is SNHLY, CDR2 FYNNEI. The CDR3 is CASSESGAETQYL. The DNA for the CDR3 is TGTGCCAGCAGTGAGTCCGGCGCGGAGACCCAGTACCTC.

The V gene is TRBV29-1, the J gene TRBJ2-7; 8 bases are a match to TRBD1. V dropped 8 bases and J dropped 6; count of bases not matched to a gene: 12. There are 13 residues in the CDR3. In germline, CDR1 is SQVTM, CDR2 ANQGSEA. The CDR3 here is CSSPQGQGGEQYF. The CDR3 nucleotides are TGCAGCAGTCCCCAAGGACAGGGCGGCGAGCAGTACTTC.

This clonotype was recorded many times. V gene TRBV20-1 combines with J gene TRBJ2-7; TRBD1 is a possible D gene (5 bases). This CDR3 contains 15 residues. Per the germline V gene, CDR1 is DFQATT and CDR2 is SNEGSKA (reference sequence). Trimming cost V 2 bases and J 6 bases, with 20 bases left between them. The CDR3 nucleotides read TGCAGTGCTAGATCCGGGCTTTGGGGCGGCGGCGAGCAGTACTTC. Translating gives CSARSGLWGGGEQYF.

This clonotype came up many times. This chain uses TRBV6-1 with TRBJ1-6, with TRBD1 matching 11 bases. The CDR3 length is 15 residues. After removal of 6 bases from V and 7 bases from J, the junction contained 5 bases not matched to a gene. CDR1 and CDR2 (germline): MNHNS, SASEGT. CDR3 sequence: CASSLGQGDNSPLHF. The CDR3 DNA sequence: TGTGCCAGCAGCCTGGGACAGGGGGACAATTCACCCCTCCACTTT.

The chain carries TRBV29-1 and TRBJ2-2; no definite D call. The CDR3 extends over 10 amino acids. Looked up from germline, CDR1 is SQVTM and CDR2 is ANQGSEA. Trimming stripped 4 bases from V and 8 bases from J, with 5 bases between. CDR3 nucleotides: TGCAGCGTTGCGGCAGGGGAGCTGTTTTTT. This sequence encodes CSVAAGELFF.

V and J are TRBV20-1 and TRBJ2-2; TRBD1 or TRBD2 may be the D gene (5 bases each). The CDR3 has 12 residues. Per the germline V gene, CDR1 is DFQATT and CDR2 is SNEGSKA (reference sequence). The V gene lost 6 bases and the J gene lost 8 bases, with 13 bases spanning the gap. CDR3 nucleotides: TGCAGTGCCAACGGGGCACCTGGGGAGCTGTTTTTT. Translated, it gives CSANGAPGELFF.

This clonotype was picked up a small number of times. The chain combines TRBV7-9 with TRBJ2-7, with 8 bases matching TRBD1. The DNA end favors TRBJ2-1, so the J call may be wrong. This CDR3 is built from 15 residues. Germline V lookup: CDR1 SEHNR, CDR2 FQNEAQ (reference sequence). This chain's CDR3 is CASSRRDRWYNEQFF. CDR3 in DNA: TGTGCCAGCAGCCGTCGGGACAGGTGGTACAATGAGCAGTTCTTC.

The genes are TRBV12-3 or TRBV12-4 and TRBJ2-5, with D maybe TRBD1 (5 bases). Trimming shortened V by 8 bases and J by 4 bases, and 17 bases separated the two germline ends. The CDR3 runs to 14 residues. CDR3 amino acids: CASGANRGPETQYF. The CDR3 nucleotides read TGTGCCAGCGGCGCCAATAGGGGCCCAGAGACCCAGTACTTC.

The genes are TRBV19 and TRBJ1-5; TRBD1 matches at 7 bases. CDR1 and CDR2 (germline): LNHDA, SQIVND (reference sequence). CDR3 size: 17 residues. Losses at the gene ends were 2 bases for V and 0 bases for J; bases not matched to a gene: 7. The DNA of the CDR3 is TGTGCCAGTAGTATAAGACAGGGCCCGTATAGCAATCAGCCCCAGCATTTT. It translates to CASSIRQGPYSNQPQHF.

At least ten counts were recorded for this clonotype. This chain uses TRBV7-9 with TRBJ2-5, with D perhaps matching TRBD2 (6 bases). Germline values: CDR1 SEHNR, CDR2 FQNEAQ (reference sequence). The CDR3 extends over 14 amino acids. V was cut by 5 bases and J by 5 bases, with 15 bases left in between. The CDR3 bases are TGTGCCAGCAGCCCGGCGCGGAGGGCGGAGACCCAGTACTTC. The encoded protein is CASSPARRAETQYF.

The CDR3 region has the DNA TGCGCCAGCAGCTCGCTCGGGACAGGGGCTGGAAACACCATATATTTT. It is translated as CASSSLGTGAGNTIYF. The chain is built from TRBV5-1 and TRBJ1-3, with TRBD1 matching 10 bases. CDR1 is SGHRS and CDR2 is YFSETQ in the germline V gene. V lost 3 bases, J lost 2 bases, and 5 bases stayed unmatched. This CDR3 contains 16 residues.

This clonotype was picked up one time. The V gene is TRBV7-2, the J gene TRBJ1-1, with a tentative D call TRBD1 (5 bases). The CDR3 is made up of 17 amino acids. The germline V and J ends were trimmed by 1 base and 1 base, with 16 bases remaining between them. Germline CDR1 is SGHTA and CDR2 is FQGNSA. The DNA of the CDR3 is TGTGCCAGCAGCTTAGTCCGAGCAGGGAGTCGGAACACTGAAGCTTTCTTT. It yields the protein CASSLVRAGSRNTEAFF.

This clonotype was detected ten times or more. The chain has TRBV5-1 and TRBJ2-7, with D maybe TRBD2 (6 bases). The V end was cut by 2 bases, the J end by 7 bases, with 19 bases between. Germline lookup yields CDR1 SGHRS and CDR2 YFSETQ. The CDR3 has 15 amino acids. The CDR3 protein is CASSLTPGLPMEQYF. In DNA form, the CDR3 reads TGCGCCAGCAGCTTAACACCGGGACTCCCTATGGAGCAGTACTTC.

In its sample, this clonotype was seen once. The chain links TRBV13 to TRBJ1-1; tentatively, D is TRBD1 (6 bases). Germline lookup yields CDR1 PRHDT and CDR2 FYEKMQ (reference sequence). The CDR3 contains 12 residues. Between the trimmed V and J ends, which lost 4 bases and 7 bases, there was a span of 10 bases. This CDR3 reads CASSSRGGEAFF. In DNA, the CDR3 is TGTGCCAGCAGCTCAAGGGGGGGTGAAGCTTTCTTT.

The chain links TRBV29-1 to TRBJ2-2; D unclear. Germline lookup yields CDR1 SQVTM and CDR2 ANQGSEA. The CDR3 is 15 amino acids. Trimming pared 8 bases from V and 0 bases from J, leaving 16 bases between. The chain's CDR3 is CSLGSFGANTGELFF. DNA for the CDR3: TGCAGCTTAGGGTCTTTTGGTGCGAACACCGGGGAGCTGTTTTTT.

This clonotype was counted at least ten times. Here the CDR3 DNA reads TGTGCCAGCAGCTTGTCTCGTCTGGACCGGAGCTCCTACGAGCAGTACTTC. This gives the protein CASSLSRLDRSSYEQYF. The rearrangement uses TRBV13 and TRBJ2-7, with D unclear. With 3 bases removed from V and 0 bases from J, the gap between germline ends came to 18 bases. CDR1 is PRHDT, CDR2 FYEKMQ, per germline (reference sequence). The CDR3 consists of 17 residues.

About this clonotype itself: This sequence may be a read error, since a much larger clone differs from it by one base. The V gene is TRBV6-5, the J gene TRBJ2-7; the match to TRBD2 covers 10 bases. The CDR3 loop spans 15 amino acids. Germline CDR1 MNHEY, CDR2 SVGAGI. J gave up 4 bases and V 7 bases, and 10 bases lay outside the gene matches. This CDR3 reads CASTGASGGFYEQYF. The CDR3 DNA reads as TGTGCCAGCACCGGGGCTAGCGGGGGATTTTACGAGCAGTACTTC.

This clonotype was observed many times. The CDR3 coding sequence is TGTGCCAGCAGCTTATTCAGGGACAGCTCCTATAATTCACCCCTCCACTTT. Its translation is CASSLFRDSSYNSPLHF. The chain links TRBV7-8 to TRBJ1-6; 7 bases fit TRBD1. Germline V gene data show CDR1 as SGHVS and CDR2 as FQNEAQ. V lost 2 bases, J lost 0 bases, and 4 bases stayed unmatched. This CDR3 region has 17 residues. The full variable domain, with the rest looked up from reference TRBV7-8 and TRBJ1-6, is GAGVSQSPRYKVAKRGQDVALRCDPISGHVSLFWYQQALGQGPEFLTYFQNEAQLDKSGLPSDRFFAERPEGSVSTLKIQRTQQEDSAVYLCASSLFRDSSYNSPLHFGNGTRLTVT.

The J gene is TRBJ1-2, the V gene TRBV7-9; D possibly corresponds to TRBD1 (5 bases). The CDR3 has 18 amino acids. V was cut by 5 bases and J by 2 bases, with 24 bases left in between. CDR1 is SEHNR and CDR2 is FQNEAQ in the germline V gene (reference sequence). For the CDR3, the DNA is TGTGCCAGCAGCACAAACAGGCGCCGCAAAGATCAAAACTATGGCTACACCTTC. It yields the protein CASSTNRRRKDQNYGYTF. Combining the CDR3 with reference TRBV7-9 and TRBJ1-2 gives the whole variable domain DTGVSQNPRHKITKRGQNVTFRCDPISEHNRLYWYRQTLGQGPEFLTYFQNEAQLEKSRLLSDRFSAERPKGSFSTLEIQRTEQGDSAMYLCASSTNRRRKDQNYGYTFGSGTRLTVV.

This clonotype was seen ten or more times. This chain joins TRBV5-1 and TRBJ1-6; 9 bases agree with TRBD1. V shed 3 bases, J shed 9 bases, and the junction held 4 bases outside the gene matches. The germline gives CDR1 SGHRS, CDR2 YFSETQ. The CDR3 covers 14 residues. The CDR3 here is CASSSDRGSSPLHF. CDR3 coding DNA: TGCGCCAGCAGCTCGGACAGGGGCTCTTCACCCCTCCACTTT.

This clonotype has ten or more counts. DNA of the CDR3: TGTGCCAGCAGCTTAAGAGGACAGGGGTTAGAGACCCAGTACTTC. Protein sequence: CASSLRGQGLETQYF. This chain joins TRBV7-3 and TRBJ2-5; the match to TRBD1 covers 9 bases. J lost 4 bases, V lost 1 base, and 4 bases had no gene match. The germline gives CDR1 SGHTA, CDR2 FQGTGA. The CDR3 runs 15 residues.

This clonotype was seen ten or more times. The chain links TRBV5-6 to TRBJ2-7; D might be TRBD1 or TRBD2, each matching 6 bases. This CDR3 is built from 14 residues. Trimming pared 3 bases from V and 1 base from J, leaving 11 bases between. Germline V gene data show CDR1 as SGHDT and CDR2 as YYEEEE. The chain's CDR3 is CASSSRGTSYEQYF. The CDR3 region has the DNA TGTGCCAGCAGCTCGAGGGGGACTTCCTACGAGCAGTACTTC.

This clonotype was recorded many times. The chain links TRBV7-9 to TRBJ1-1; 7 nucleotides align to TRBD1. V shed 0 bases and J 7 bases; nucleotides not matched to a gene: 2. CDR3 size: 13 residues. Germline V lookup: CDR1 SEHNR, CDR2 FQNEAQ (reference sequence). In DNA, the CDR3 is TGTGCCAGCAGCTTAGCCAGGGGGATTGAAGCTTTCTTT. This encodes CASSLARGIEAFF.

As for this clonotype: Since a much larger clone is just one base distant, this may be a read error. This chain uses TRBV10-2 with TRBJ1-1, with D possibly matching TRBD1 (6 bases). The CDR3 is made up of 14 amino acids. The germline V gene encodes CDR1 WSHSY and CDR2 SAAADI. The CDR3 region has the DNA TGTGCCAGCATTAACAGGGAGGCGAGCTGCTCAGCTTTCTTT. Its protein is CASINREASCSAFF.

This clonotype was picked up one time. Here the CDR3 DNA reads TGCAGCGTTGAATCCCGCCGGACAGGGGGCCACGAGCAGTACTTC. Its translation: CSVESRRTGGHEQYF. This chain joins TRBV29-1 and TRBJ2-7; 11 nucleotides match TRBD1. V gave up 2 bases and J gave up 5 bases; unmatched junction bases: 8. The CDR3 length is 15 residues. Germline V gene sequence: CDR1 SQVTM, CDR2 ANQGSEA.

This sequence joins TRBV6-2 or TRBV6-3 and TRBJ2-5; 8 nucleotides agree with TRBD2. V lost 2 bases and J lost 5; bases outside the gene matches: 10. The length of the CDR3 is 16 residues. Germline values: CDR1 MNHEY, CDR2 SVGEGT. The CDR3 here is CASSYLQAGEMETQYF. For the CDR3, the DNA is TGTGCCAGCAGTTACCTCCAAGCGGGAGAGATGGAGACCCAGTACTTC.

This clonotype came up many times. The rearrangement uses TRBV6-5 and TRBJ1-2; a possible D gene is TRBD1 (6 bases). Germline V lookup: CDR1 MNHEY, CDR2 SVGAGI. The germline V and J ends were trimmed by 0 bases and 8 bases, with 13 bases remaining between them. This CDR3 is built from 14 residues. The CDR3 sequence: CASSYSGGRGGYTF. Here the CDR3 DNA reads TGTGCCAGCAGTTACTCGGGGGGGCGCGGAGGCTACACCTTC.

V usage is TRBV4-1 and J usage is TRBJ1-3, with D unclear. The CDR3 runs 15 residues. Trimming stripped 0 bases from V and 5 bases from J, with 11 bases between. Germline V CDR1 and CDR2: MGHRA, YSYEKL. The CDR3 nucleotides are TGCGCCAGCAGCCAAGATCCCGGGGTGCGAAACACCATATATTTT. Translation gives CASSQDPGVRNTIYF.